The sequence of this T cell receptor (beta chain) was determined in a study of cytomegalovirus exposure and HLA in healthy donors. Study-level results: Reportedly, diagnosis of cytomegalovirus status by the classifier showed high specificity and sensitivity. Among the CMV-associated chains, three were confirmed in vitro as specific for CMV antigens.

Germline CDR1 and CDR2: DFQATT and SNEGSKA (reference sequence). Trimming took off 6 bases at V and 7 bases at J, with 7 bases between the two ends. This CDR3 is 10 amino acids long. Points on this clone: Its antigen is unidentified.

Clones were sequenced by immunoSEQ multiplex PCR, and TCRdb holds only the in-frame ones, with some missing. Of 85,000 to 120,000 clones in the sample, approximately 94% are singletons; the top ten hold approximately 0.91%. This sequence was found in a woman between 18 and 29 years old in good health and CMV-seronegative. Input material: PBMCs. The chain combines TRBV20-1 with TRBJ2-1; D is perhaps TRBD1 (5 bases). CDR3 protein: CSARANEQFF. Here the CDR3 DNA reads TGCAGTGCCAGGGCGAATGAGCAGTTCTTC.